Listed here are 18 T cell receptor beta chains from one sample, sequenced in a study of OX40 agonist ivuxolimab in advanced cancers. Here immunoSEQ multiplex PCR was the method, and the copy in TCRdb shows in-frame clones only, minus some. The data hold about 51,000 clones, with around 77% observed a single time. The sequencing here drew on CD4+ or CD8+ T cells sorted from blood, taken in a trial of the OX40 agonist ivuxolimab. The source is an adult with an advanced solid tumor such as melanoma, head and neck, liver or kidney cancer.

The count of this clone is one. The rearrangement uses TRBV28 and TRBJ1-5; D gene uncertain. Trimming removed 4 bases at V and 6 bases at J, with 13 bases between. The CDR3 is made up of 14 amino acids. Germline V lookup: CDR1 MDHEN, CDR2 SYDVKM. The CDR3 spells CASSSTTAGQPQHF. CDR3 sequence (DNA): TGTGCCAGCAGTTCGACCACGGCAGGTCAGCCCCAGCATTTT.

The chain links TRBV7-9 to TRBJ2-5; the D is unclear. The CDR3 covers 14 residues. The germline CDR1 and CDR2 sequences are SEHNR and FQNEAQ (reference sequence). V shed 1 base and J shed 2 bases, with 8 bases lying between them. The CDR3 here is CASSLDGSQETQYF. The CDR3 DNA follows: TGTGCCAGCAGCTTAGACGGGTCTCAAGAGACCCAGTACTTC.

V and J are TRBV5-6 and TRBJ2-7; D possibly matches TRBD1 or TRBD2 (5 bases each). The length of the CDR3 is 14 residues. V gave up 3 bases and J gave up 6 bases, with 16 bases separating them. Per germline, CDR1 SGHDT and CDR2 YYEEEE. CDR3 sequence reads: CASSWRTSGGEQYF. CDR3 coding DNA: TGTGCCAGCAGCTGGAGAACGAGTGGGGGCGAGCAGTACTTC. The complete variable domain, with remaining parts taken from reference TRBV5-6 and TRBJ2-7, reads DAGVTQSPTHLIKTRGQQVTLRCSPKSGHDTVSWYQQALGQGPQFIFQYYEEEERQRGNFPDRFSGHQFPNYSSELNVNALLLGDSALYLCASSWRTSGGEQYFGPGTRLTVT.

V and J are TRBV5-1 and TRBJ1-5; TRBD1 is a possible D gene (6 bases). Germline V CDR1 and CDR2: SGHRS, YFSETQ. V lost 1 base and J lost 1, with 6 bases in between. This CDR3 has 14 amino acids. The CDR3 spells CASSLTGSNQPQHF. The CDR3 nucleotides are TGCGCCAGCAGCTTGACAGGGAGCAATCAGCCCCAGCATTTT. The whole variable domain, filled in from reference TRBV5-1 and TRBJ1-5, reads KAGVTQTPRYLIKTRGQQVTLSCSPISGHRSVSWYQQTPGQGLQFLFEYFSETQRNKGNFPGRFSGRQFSNSRSEMNVSTLELGDSALYLCASSLTGSNQPQHFGDGTRLSIL.

This sequence joins TRBV27 and TRBJ2-7; 9 nucleotides align to TRBD1. There are 16 residues in the CDR3. Germline trimming cut 5 bases from V and 2 bases from J; bases unmatched to any gene: 10. CDR1 and CDR2 from the germline V gene are MNHEY and SMNVEV (reference sequence). DNA for the CDR3: TGTGCCAGCAGTCGAAAAACAGGGGGCGCGGCCTACGAGCAGTACTTC. It encodes CASSRKTGGAAYEQYF.

The gene calls are TRBV29-1 and TRBJ1-1; D unresolved. Germline assignment: CDR1 SQVTM and CDR2 ANQGSEA. There are 12 residues in the CDR3. Trimming took off 4 bases at V and 1 base at J, with 7 bases between the two ends. The CDR3 nucleotides are TGCAGCGTTGCGGGTCCGAACACTGAAGCTTTCTTT. Protein sequence: CSVAGPNTEAFF.

The V call is TRBV15, the J call TRBJ2-1; no clear D. V was trimmed by 0 bases and J by 10 bases, leaving 10 bases between them. This CDR3 has 13 amino acids. Germline V CDR1 and CDR2: LNHNV, YYDKDF (reference sequence). CDR3 DNA sequence: TGTGCCACCAGCAGAGATTTTTTAGGCGAGCAGTTCTTC. The encoded protein is CATSRDFLGEQFF.

This chain connects TRBV7-9 to TRBJ2-5, with D possibly being TRBD2 (5 bases). The CDR3 length is 12 residues. The germline gives CDR1 SEHNR, CDR2 FQNEAQ (reference sequence). Trimming stripped 5 bases from V and 11 bases from J, with 15 bases between. The CDR3, as DNA: TGTGCCAGCAGCCCAGTTGAGCGGAGGCAGTACTTC. Its translation is CASSPVERRQYF.

The genes are TRBV11-2 and TRBJ2-2; unclear D gene. The CDR3 spans 13 residues. Trimming stripped 3 bases from V and 1 base from J, with 3 bases between. CDR1 and CDR2 (germline): SGHAT, FQNNGV. The DNA of the CDR3 is TGTGCCAGCAGCTTGCAGAACACCGGGGAGCTGTTTTTT. Translation: CASSLQNTGELFF. Based on the CDR3 plus reference TRBV11-2 and TRBJ2-2, the full variable domain is EAGVAQSPRYKIIEKRQSVAFWCNPISGHATLYWYQQILGQGPKLLIQFQNNGVVDDSQLPKDRFSAERLKGVDSTLKIQPAKLEDSAVYLCASSLQNTGELFFGEGSRLTVL.

This rearrangement joins TRBV6-9 to TRBJ1-1; no reliable D call. Germline V gene sequence: CDR1 MNHGY, CDR2 SVAAGI. V was cut by 7 bases and J by 2 bases, with 5 bases left in between. The CDR3 has 11 amino acids. CDR3 sequence (DNA): TGTGCCAGCAACCGCAACACTGAAGCTTTCTTT. As protein: CASNRNTEAFF.

The J gene is TRBJ1-1, the V gene TRBV10-3; 8 bases match TRBD1. The length of the CDR3 is 15 residues. J lost 3 bases, V lost 6 bases, and 9 bases had no gene match. The germline V gene has CDR1 ENHRY and CDR2 SYGVKD. The CDR3 region has the DNA TGTGCCATCAGGACGGGATCGACAGGGGACACTGAAGCTTTCTTT. Its protein is CAIRTGSTGDTEAFF.

The J gene is TRBJ2-7, the V gene TRBV5-1; D unresolved. The V end lost 0 bases, the J end lost 5 bases, and 15 bases lay between the germline ends. From germline, CDR1 is SGHRS and CDR2 YFSETQ. The CDR3 runs 15 residues. The CDR3 DNA reads as TGCGCCAGCAGCTTGGCCCTAGAATCCATCGACGAGCAGTACTTC. Translated: CASSLALESIDEQYF.

The V gene is TRBV7-6, the J gene TRBJ1-1; D ambiguous. Germline-derived CDR1 and CDR2 are SGHVS and FNYEAQ. V dropped 5 bases and J dropped 2 bases, with 12 bases sitting between them. CDR3 length: 14 amino acids. The CDR3 region has the DNA TGTGCCAGCAGCCCTCTCCCCGAAAACACTGAAGCTTTCTTT. Translation: CASSPLPENTEAFF.

This rearrangement joins TRBV28 to TRBJ2-7; a weak D match, TRBD2 (5 bases). The CDR3 covers 14 residues. V lost 1 base, J lost 4 bases, and 11 bases lay in between. Germline V CDR1 and CDR2: MDHEN, SYDVKM. The CDR3 DNA reads TGTGCCAGCAGTTTATTATCGGGATTGTACGAGCAGTACTTC. This encodes CASSLLSGLYEQYF. The entire variable domain, with the rest obtained from reference TRBV28 and TRBJ2-7, is as follows: DVKVTQSSRYLVKRTGEKVFLECVQDMDHENMFWYRQDPGLGLRLIYFSYDVKMKEKGDIPEGYSVSREKKERFSLILESASTNQTSMYLCASSLLSGLYEQYFGPGTRLTVT.

The chain is built from TRBV15 and TRBJ2-7; D gene ambiguous. Germline CDR1 is LNHNV and CDR2 is YYDKDF (reference sequence). The V and J ends lost 0 bases and 2 bases respectively, with 11 bases between them. There are 15 residues in the CDR3. In DNA form, the CDR3 reads TGTGCCACCAGCAGAGATGGCGGTGGGGCCTACGAGCAGTACTTC. This codes for CATSRDGGGAYEQYF.

The table lists this clone with a few counts. The gene calls are TRBV18 and TRBJ1-4, with D perhaps matching TRBD1 (5 bases). The germline V and J ends were trimmed by 2 bases and 8 bases, with 9 bases remaining between them. CDR1 and CDR2 from the germline V gene are KGHSH and LQKENI. The CDR3 sequence is 13 residues long. CDR3 sequence reads: CASSPGAEEKLFF. CDR3 in DNA: TGTGCCAGCTCACCAGGGGCGGAAGAAAAACTGTTTTTT.

This clone occurred a few times. The V and J genes are TRBV11-2 and TRBJ2-2; perhaps TRBD2 as D (6 bases). This CDR3 comprises 15 residues. Trimming left V 6 bases short and J 4 bases short, with 15 bases between. The germline V gene has CDR1 SGHAT and CDR2 FQNNGV. CDR3 in amino acids: CASRNPGLTTGELFF. The CDR3 DNA follows: TGTGCCAGCAGGAACCCGGGACTTACCACCGGGGAGCTGTTTTTT.

This sequence joins TRBV28 and TRBJ2-1; a weak D match, TRBD2 (6 bases). V shed 6 bases and J shed 1 base, with 19 bases lying between them. CDR3 length: 17 amino acids. CDR1 and CDR2 from the germline V gene are MDHEN and SYDVKM. The DNA of the CDR3 is TGTGCCAGCAGCCCGCCTGGAGGGGTTGGGTCCTACAATGAGCAGTTCTTC. Translated: CASSPPGGVGSYNEQFF.